This T cell receptor beta chain was sequenced during a study of blood T cell repertoires in COVID-19. Overall study: The study drew acute and convalescent COVID-19 samples from the United States, Italy and Spain. T cells, B-cell-depleted T cells, or PBMCs supplied cDNA or gDNA.

CDR3 length equals 15 residues. Germline CDR1 MNHEY, CDR2 SVGAGI. The V segment lost 2 bases and the J segment 7 bases; nucleotides outside the gene matches: 5. The authors' processing: The authors estimated nucleated cell counts from reference gene primer amplification. Assay: immunoSEQ multiplex PCR; the TCRdb copy retains only in-frame clones and omits some. Clonal size and the V and J genes are those of that table, whereas D and trimming came from the DNA. The sample consists of some 190,000 clones, roughly 90% of them appearing once. This TCR came from a man in his late teens or twenties with active or convalescent COVID-19. The sample consisted of peripheral blood. The chain is built from TRBV6-5 and TRBJ2-5; 12 bases line up with TRBD2. The chain's CDR3 is CASSYETSGSATQYF. In nucleotides, the CDR3 is TGTGCCAGCAGTTACGAGACTAGCGGGAGTGCGACCCAGTACTTC.